This T cell receptor (beta chain) was recorded in a study of CD8+CD57+ T cells in acquired aplastic anemia. In the study overall: The DNA of sorted CD4+ and CD8+ cells averaged roughly 3.2 ug.

Germline V CDR1 and CDR2: SEHNR, FQNEAQ (reference sequence). This CDR3 comprises 18 residues. Trimming took 1 base from V and 9 from J, leaving 27 bases between them. Points on this clonotype: What it binds is not known.

Regarding the study as a whole: Around 29 shared CD8+ CDR3s appeared highly expressed within patients' immunodominant clones. Patients were compared with controls for CD8+ Simpson's diversity, and no significant difference emerged.

Using genomic DNA as the template, TCR beta VDJ and CDR3 profiling was carried out. Via MiXCR, TCRdb re-called the reads, giving one row per CDR3 protein. This sample yields more than 150,000 distinct CDR3 sequences, of which 64% are seen a single time; about half belongs to the top ten. Sample: sorted CD4+, CD8+, or CD8+CD57+ T cells (not recorded which) from PBMCs. The sequence was collected from a human donor with severe aplastic anemia or a healthy control (not recorded which). V usage is TRBV7-9 and J usage is TRBJ2-5; D is possibly TRBD2 (6 bases). CDR3 protein: CASSLVGGGSTRGDAQYF. In nucleotides, the CDR3 is TGTGCCAGCAGCTTAGTTGGTGGGGGGTCTACAAGAGGAGACGCCCAGTACTTC.